The rows below give T cell receptor beta chains drawn from one sample of a study of T cell responses to AZD1222 COVID-19 vaccine. Sequencing used immunoSEQ multiplex PCR; TCRdb keeps in-frame clones, though not all of them. The table has over 45,000 clones, approximately 91% seen once; the top ten hold approximately 5%. Material: peripheral blood, obtained 28 days after the second AZD1222 dose. The receptors come from an adult who received the AZD1222 COVID-19 vaccine. CDR3s include the opening cysteine and the closing phenylalanine or tryptophan. D genes are given only for firm matches. Rows may omit the clone size; those that give it use once, few, many or a size class.

TRBV27	TRBJ2-7	NA	NA	TGTGCCAGCAGTTTAGGGGGTCTCTCCTACGAGCAGTACTTC	CASSLGGLSYEQYF
TRBV29-1	TRBJ2-7	TRBD2	NA	TGCAGCGTTGAGTTCCCTAGCGGTCCCTACGAGCAGTACTTC	CSVEFPSGPYEQYF
TRBV19	TRBJ1-3	NA	NA	TGTGCCAGTAGTATGAACACGGCGAGCTCTGGAAACACCATATATTTT	CASSMNTASSGNTIYF
TRBV27	TRBJ2-4	NA	NA	TGTGCCAGCAGCCCGATCAGCCAGGGCATTCAGTACTTC	CASSPISQGIQYF
TRBV5-1	TRBJ2-3	NA	NA	TGCGCCAGCAGCAAAGGAGACTCCTTTACAGATACGCAGTATTTT	CASSKGDSFTDTQYF
TRBV29-1	TRBJ2-7	TRBD2	NA	TGCAGCGTCCTGAAACTAGCGGGAGTCTCCTACGAGCAGTACTTC	CSVLKLAGVSYEQYF
TRBV6-5	TRBJ2-7	TRBD2	NA	TGTGCCAGCAGTAATCTAGCGGGAGTATACGAGCAGTACTTC	CASSNLAGVYEQYF
TRBV11-2	TRBJ2-7	NA	NA	TGTGCCAGCAGCTTAGAGGGGGGATCCTACGAGCAGTACTTC	CASSLEGGSYEQYF
TRBV7-8	TRBJ1-2	TRBD1	NA	TGTGCCAGCAGCTTAGGGGGACAGGCCAACTATGGCTACACCTTC	CASSLGGQANYGYTF
TRBV7-9	TRBJ2-4	TRBD1	NA	TGTGCCAGCAGCTTGACAGGGGAAAACATTCAGTACTTC	CASSLTGENIQYF
TRBV5-6	TRBJ2-1	NA	NA	TGTGCCAGCAGCTTTCCCGGGGACGGCTCCTACAATGAGCAGTTCTTC	CASSFPGDGSYNEQFF
TRBV28	TRBJ2-2	TRBD2	NA	TGTGCCAGCAGTTTAGCGGGGCTAGCGGGGACCGGGGAGCTGTTTTTT	CASSLAGLAGTGELFF
TRBV19	TRBJ2-3	TRBD1	NA	TGTGCCAGTAACCCCCGGGACAGGGGCACAGATACGCAGTATTTT	CASNPRDRGTDTQYF
TRBV7-2	TRBJ1-2	NA	NA	TGTGCCAGCAGCTTACGAAAAGCTAACTATGGCTACACCTTC	CASSLRKANYGYTF
TRBV5-4	TRBJ2-7	TRBD1	NA	TGTGCCAGCAGCCCCGACAGGGGATACGAGCAGTACTTC	CASSPDRGYEQYF
TRBV5-1	TRBJ1-2	TRBD1	NA	TGCGCCAGCAGCTTGGATCAGGACAGGTCATCGAACTATGGCTACACCTTC	CASSLDQDRSSNYGYTF
TRBV7-8	TRBJ2-3	TRBD2	once	TGTGCCAGCAGCTTACCACGGACTAGCGGGAAATCAGATACGCAGTATTTT	CASSLPRTSGKSDTQYF
TRBV19	TRBJ2-3	NA	NA	TGTGCCAGTAGCGAGACAGGAGCCACAGATACGCAGTATTTT	CASSETGATDTQYF
TRBV19	TRBJ2-3	NA	NA	TGTGCCAGTAGTATTGTAGCGGCCACAGATACGCAGTATTTT	CASSIVAATDTQYF
TRBV19	TRBJ2-1	NA	once	TGTGCCAGTAGTATTAACACCTTAAGGGGCCGTATCAATGAGCAGTTCTTC	CASSINTLRGRINEQFF
TRBV24-1	TRBJ1-5	NA	NA	TGTGCCACCAGTGATGACGGGACGAGCAATCAGCCCCAGCATTTT	CATSDDGTSNQPQHF
TRBV5-1	TRBJ1-2	NA	few	TGCGCCAGCAGCTTGGCCGCAGGGAATGTCGATGGCTACACCTTC	CASSLAAGNVDGYTF
TRBV7-8	TRBJ1-1	NA	once	TGTGCCAGCAGCTTGGCTTGGGGTTCTTGGGAGAACACTGAAGCTTTCTTT	CASSLAWGSWENTEAFF
TRBV5-1	TRBJ2-7	TRBD1	NA	TGCGCCAGCAGCACCCTTACACAGGGGCCGGGGTACGAGCAGTACTTC	CASSTLTQGPGYEQYF
TRBV6-6	TRBJ2-7	TRBD2	NA	TGTGCCAGCAGGGAAACCTCTCTAGCGGGGGGGAGGGAGCAGTACTTC	CASRETSLAGGREQYF
TRBV6-2/TRBV6-3	TRBJ2-7	NA	NA	TGTGCCAGCAGTTACCCGTCCTACGAGCAGTACTTC	CASSYPSYEQYF
TRBV28	TRBJ1-1	NA	NA	TGTGCCAGCAGTTCCACTCTCTTCAGGGTGAACACTGAAGCTTTCTTT	CASSSTLFRVNTEAFF
TRBV27	TRBJ2-1	NA	NA	TGTGCCAGCAGTTTGGTACTAGCTCATGAGCAGTTCTTC	CASSLVLAHEQFF
TRBV19	TRBJ2-1	NA	NA	TGTGCCAGTAGTACAACTATGGATGAGCAGTTCTTC	CASSTTMDEQFF
TRBV20-1	TRBJ2-1	NA	NA	TGCAGTGCTGCGGACCATTCCTCCAGTGTCTTC	CSAADHSSSVF
TRBV5-1	TRBJ2-1	NA	NA	TGCGCCAGCAGCTTGGAGAGCGGGTGGGGAAACCACAATGAGCAGTTCTTC	CASSLESGWGNHNEQFF
TRBV7-2	TRBJ2-1	TRBD2	NA	TGTGCCAGCAGCTTTGGACTAGCGGCTTACAATGAGCAGTTCTTC	CASSFGLAAYNEQFF
TRBV2	TRBJ1-6	NA	NA	TGTGCCAGCACCCCCCAAAAAAATTCACCCCTCCACTTT	CASTPQKNSPLHF
TRBV10-3	TRBJ2-3	NA	NA	TGTGCCATCAGTGAGTCGGTACCAAGCACAGATACGCAGTATTTT	CAISESVPSTDTQYF
TRBV12-3/TRBV12-4	TRBJ2-7	NA	NA	TGTGCCAGCAGTTTATCTGCCTACGAGCAGTACTTC	CASSLSAYEQYF
TRBV5-6	TRBJ2-6	NA	once	TGTGCCAGCAGCTTTAGATGGGGGAGAGGGGCCAACGTCCTGACTTTC	CASSFRWGRGANVLTF
TRBV2	TRBJ1-1	NA	few	TGTGCCAGCAGTGGGACACAACCGAACACTGAAGCTTTCTTT	CASSGTQPNTEAFF
TRBV5-1	TRBJ2-7	NA	NA	TGCGCCAGCAGCTCACACAGGGCGTCCTACGAGCAGTACTTC	CASSSHRASYEQYF
TRBV19	TRBJ2-2	NA	NA	TGTGCCAGTAGTAGGAGGGCCGCGAACACCGGGGAGCTGTTTTTT	CASSRRAANTGELFF
TRBV5-4	TRBJ1-1	NA	NA	TGTGCCAGCAGCTTGAGGGGGTGGGAAACTGAAGCTTTCTTT	CASSLRGWETEAFF
TRBV5-1	TRBJ1-4	NA	NA	TGCGCCAGCAGCTTGGTTACAGTTAATGAAAAACTGTTTTTT	CASSLVTVNEKLFF
TRBV18	TRBJ1-1	NA	NA	TGTGCCAGCTCACAGATGAACACTGAAGCTTTCTTT	CASSQMNTEAFF
TRBV4-1	TRBJ1-2	NA	NA	TGCGCCAGCAGCCCCTGGCCCGGTGGTGGCTACACCTTC	CASSPWPGGGYTF
TRBV15	TRBJ2-5	NA	NA	TGTGCCACCAGCAGAGCACAGGGATACCAAGAGACCCAGTACTTC	CATSRAQGYQETQYF
TRBV13	TRBJ2-3	TRBD2	NA	TGTGCCAGCAGCCACGGGGGGTCTAGCACAGATACGCAGTATTTT	CASSHGGSSTDTQYF
TRBV25-1	TRBJ2-7	NA	NA	TGTGCCAGCAGTGATCTCGGGTACGAGCAGTACTTC	CASSDLGYEQYF
TRBV28	TRBJ2-7	NA	NA	TGTGCCACAACAACAGGTGGATCCGCCTACGAGCAGTACTTC	CATTTGGSAYEQYF
TRBV28	TRBJ2-7	NA	NA	TGTGCCAGCAGTGCGGGGACAGCTCCTTCCTACGAGCAGTACTTC	CASSAGTAPSYEQYF
TRBV28	TRBJ2-5	TRBD1	NA	TGTGCCAGCAGTTTTGACAGGGTTGGCGAGACCCAGTACTTC	CASSFDRVGETQYF
TRBV4-1	TRBJ2-7	TRBD1	NA	TGCGCCAGCAGCCAAGTCCCTCCGGGACAGGGCTTTTCGGCGGCCTACGAGCAGTACTTC	CASSQVPPGQGFSAAYEQYF
TRBV20-1	TRBJ1-1	NA	NA	TGCAGTGCTAGTTCGGTTAGCGAACCAAACACTGAAGCTTTCTTT	CSASSVSEPNTEAFF
TRBV7-9	TRBJ1-4	NA	once	TGTGCCAGCACCCCAGGGTCGGCGAATGAAAAACTGTTTTTT	CASTPGSANEKLFF
TRBV11-2	TRBJ2-5	TRBD2	NA	TGTGCCAGCAGCTTAGCCCGACTAGCGGGAGAGGAGACCCAGTACTTC	CASSLARLAGEETQYF